The subject of this entry is one TCR beta chain. Its antigen remains unknown. Assay: immunoSEQ multiplex PCR; the TCRdb copy retains only in-frame clones and omits some. Altogether roughly 7,400 clones are present, about 60% being singletons, with the ten largest covering approximately 12%. The sample belongs to a study of tumor-infiltrating lymphocytes in localized non-small cell lung cancer. The study, taken as a whole, reports: TCR sequencing covered a subset of patients with enough tissue. TCRbeta sequencing showed higher T cell infiltration in tumors than uninvolved lung. Each assay used a separate piece of the same tissue.

CDR3 length equals 13 residues. Trimming pared 4 bases from V and 4 bases from J, leaving 10 bases between. The germline V gene has CDR1 MNHNS and CDR2 SASEGT. The chain is built from TRBV6-1 and TRBJ1-2, with D uncertain. Sequences were obtained from uninvolved lung tissue not adjacent to the tumor. This TCR derives from a human donor with non-small cell lung cancer. The CDR3 coding sequence is TGTGCCAGCAGTGTGGGGAGGAGCTATGGCTACACCTTC. It translates to CASSVGRSYGYTF.